The TCR beta chain under discussion was sequenced for a study of blood T cell repertoires in COVID-19. Study context: Sample material is recorded as cDNA or gDNA derived from T cells, B-cell-depleted T cells, or PBMCs.

CDR1 LNHNV and CDR2 YYDKDF come from the germline V gene (reference sequence). The CDR3 has 13 residues. V gave up 6 bases and J gave up 6 bases, with 14 bases separating them. Participants, about 18 to 89 years old, spanned about two dozen US areas. Participants were placed into cohorts based on the clinical history they reported. Authors' processing steps: Amplification from reference gene primers served as the basis for estimated nucleated cell counts. TCRdb's copy holds only in-frame clones and misses some; the assay was immunoSEQ multiplex PCR. The DNA gave D and trimming, while V, J and clone size come from that table. The sample has about 200,000 clones, 89% seen once.

The rearrangement uses TRBV15 and TRBJ1-2, with a weak D call TRBD1 (6 bases). The source is a woman aged 25-40 years with acute COVID-19. The sequenced material came from PBMCs or T cells enriched from blood (not recorded which). CDR3 nucleotides: TGTGCCACCAGGACTCAGGGGATCCATGGCTACACCTTC. It specifies CATRTQGIHGYTF.